The clone carrying this T cell receptor (beta chain) is a singleton in its sample. The trim removed 2 bases at V and 0 bases at J, leaving 6 bases unmatched. This CDR3 comprises 18 residues. Germline lookup yields CDR1 MDHEN and CDR2 SYDVKM. The entry originates in a study of blood T cell repertoires in COVID-19. At the level of the study: Acute and convalescent COVID-19 specimens originated in the United States, Italy and Spain. In each case, the material was cDNA or gDNA derived from T cells, B-cell-depleted T cells, or PBMCs.

Under the authors' procedure: Reference gene primer amplification in the assay estimated nucleated cell counts. Sequencing was performed with immunoSEQ multiplex PCR; in TCRdb, only in-frame clones are kept and a portion is missing. V and J calls plus clone size are reproduced from that table; the DNA served to infer D and trimming. The sample consists of 70,000 to 100,000 clones, roughly 80% of them appearing once. Sample: peripheral blood. This sequence was found in a human donor in a cohort sampled during active COVID-19. This chain links TRBV28 with TRBJ1-6; TRBD1 matches at 8 bases. The CDR3 nucleotides are TGTGCCAGCAGTTTAGGCGGGGACAGGCTCTCCTATAATTCACCCCTCCACTTT. This encodes CASSLGGDRLSYNSPLHF.